The next 14 T cell receptor beta chains were all read from a single sample in a study of OX40 agonist ivuxolimab in advanced cancers. Using immunoSEQ multiplex PCR, the repertoire was profiled, and TCRdb retains in-frame clones only, with some absent. In the table there are 55,000 or so clones, approximately 87% of which are singletons. The material sequenced was CD4+ or CD8+ T cells sorted from blood, taken in a trial of the OX40 agonist ivuxolimab. These receptors all come from an adult with an advanced solid tumor such as melanoma, head and neck, liver or kidney cancer.

The chain carries TRBV27 and TRBJ2-1, with D tentatively TRBD1 (6 bases). The V and J ends lost 7 bases and 8 bases respectively, with 15 bases between them. The germline V gene encodes CDR1 MNHEY and CDR2 SMNVEV (reference sequence). This CDR3 has 13 amino acids. The CDR3 coding sequence is TGTGCCAGCAACCTACAGGGTGGCTATGAGCAGTTCTTC. Translation: CASNLQGGYEQFF.

This chain joins TRBV18 and TRBJ1-1; D not certain. V was cut by 6 bases and J by 3 bases, with 17 bases left in between. Per the germline V gene, CDR1 is KGHSH and CDR2 is LQKENI. This CDR3 comprises 15 residues. The CDR3 region has the DNA TGTGCCAGCTCTACGGACCGCACCCCGGACACTGAAGCTTTCTTT. It yields the protein CASSTDRTPDTEAFF.

With respect to this clone: One junction end disagrees with the germline gene, perhaps due to a read error. The V and J genes are TRBV19 and TRBJ2-7; D perhaps matches TRBD2 (5 bases). Germline CDR1 reads LNHDA; CDR2 reads SQIVND (reference sequence). The CDR3 sequence is 13 residues long. The CDR3 loop reads CASKERASDEQYF. The CDR3, as DNA: TGTGCCAGTAAGGAGAGGGCCTCCGACGAGCAGTACTTC.

The chain uses TRBV18 and TRBJ1-4, with D tentatively TRBD1 (5 bases). This CDR3 comprises 15 residues. Germline CDR1 KGHSH, CDR2 LQKENI. The V gene lost 2 bases and the J gene lost 3 bases, with 10 bases spanning the gap. The CDR3 DNA follows: TGTGCCAGCTCACCAAGGGCAGGGCCTAATGAAAAACTGTTTTTT. Protein sequence: CASSPRAGPNEKLFF.

The J gene is TRBJ1-5, the V gene TRBV28; 12 positions match TRBD1. CDR1 is MDHEN, CDR2 SYDVKM, per germline. V dropped 5 bases and J dropped 4; count of bases not matched to a gene: 6. The CDR3 has 16 amino acids. The CDR3 protein is CASSLMGQGANQPQHF. As DNA, the CDR3 is TGTGCCAGCAGTCTAATGGGACAGGGGGCGAATCAGCCCCAGCATTTT.

In regard to this clone: One junction end does not reproduce the germline sequence, and a read error may be involved. This chain links TRBV5-4 with TRBJ2-3; the match to TRBD1 covers 8 bases. Germline lookup yields CDR1 SGHNT and CDR2 YYREEE (reference sequence). The CDR3 totals 14 residues. The DNA of the CDR3 is TGTGCCAGCAGCCCAGGGCAGGGGGCGGTGGGACTTAAATTT. Amino acids: CASSPGQGAVGLKF.

The chain has TRBV7-8 and TRBJ1-2; a possible D gene is TRBD1 (6 bases). V lost 1 base to trimming and J lost 1 base, with 10 bases between them. Looked up from germline, CDR1 is SGHVS and CDR2 is FQNEAQ. The CDR3 is 15 amino acids. The CDR3 DNA is TGTGCCAGCAGCTTAGTGGGGGGCTTTAACTATGGCTACACCTTC. As protein: CASSLVGGFNYGYTF.

The genes are TRBV7-9 and TRBJ2-7, with unresolved D. This CDR3 is built from 13 residues. V was clipped by 3 bases and J by 0 bases, with 6 bases between them. CDR1 and CDR2 (germline): SEHNR, FQNEAQ (reference sequence). Written as DNA, the CDR3 is TGTGCCAGCAGCTTCCCTGCCTCCTACGAGCAGTACTTC. It specifies CASSFPASYEQYF. Filled out from reference TRBV7-9 and TRBJ2-7, the complete variable domain reads DTGVSQNPRHKITKRGQNVTFRCDPISEHNRLYWYRQTLGQGPEFLTYFQNEAQLEKSRLLSDRFSAERPKGSFSTLEIQRTEQGDSAMYLCASSFPASYEQYFGPGTRLTVT.

V usage is TRBV5-1 and J usage is TRBJ2-5; D call uncertain. Trimming took off 0 bases at V and 1 base at J, with 10 bases between the two ends. Germline loops: CDR1 SGHRS, CDR2 YFSETQ. CDR3 length equals 15 residues. The CDR3 reads CASSLDWRSQETQYF. In nucleotides, the CDR3 is TGCGCCAGCAGCTTGGACTGGAGATCCCAAGAGACCCAGTACTTC. The whole variable domain, remainder taken from reference TRBV5-1 and TRBJ2-5, is KAGVTQTPRYLIKTRGQQVTLSCSPISGHRSVSWYQQTPGQGLQFLFEYFSETQRNKGNFPGRFSGRQFSNSRSEMNVSTLELGDSALYLCASSLDWRSQETQYFGPGTRLLVL.

The chain employs TRBV28 and TRBJ2-5, with a tentative D call TRBD1 (6 bases). The CDR3 length is 15 residues. With 2 bases removed from V and 4 bases from J, the gap between germline ends came to 14 bases. Germline V gene lookup returns CDR1 MDHEN and CDR2 SYDVKM. The CDR3 spells CASSLGGLNPETQYF. Written as DNA, the CDR3 is TGTGCCAGCAGTTTAGGGGGCTTGAATCCAGAGACCCAGTACTTC.

The chain has TRBV5-4 and TRBJ2-7; possibly TRBD1 for D (6 bases). The CDR3 totals 13 residues. Trimming removed 5 bases at V and 5 bases at J, with 14 bases between. Looked up from germline, CDR1 is SGHNT and CDR2 is YYREEE (reference sequence). CDR3 sequence (DNA): TGTGCCAGCAGACCACAACAGGGAGACGAGCAGTACTTC. Amino acid sequence: CASRPQQGDEQYF.

This clone was found once. The chain links TRBV5-4 to TRBJ1-2, with 9 bases identical to TRBD1. The CDR3 consists of 14 residues. V was pared by 0 bases and J by 8 bases, with 5 bases of the junction left unmatched. Germline V CDR1 and CDR2: SGHNT, YYREEE (reference sequence). The CDR3 nucleotides read TGTGCCAGCAGCTTGGTGGGACAGGGAAGCGGCTACACCTTC. It specifies CASSLVGQGSGYTF.

The chain joins TRBV13 to TRBJ2-3, with TRBD2 as a possible D gene (5 bases). CDR3 length: 15 amino acids. The V and J ends lost 4 bases and 4 bases respectively, with 15 bases between them. Germline V gene data show CDR1 as PRHDT and CDR2 as FYEKMQ (reference sequence). The CDR3: CASSSPIGSPDTQYF. The CDR3 coding sequence is TGTGCCAGCAGCTCCCCTATTGGGAGTCCAGATACGCAGTATTTT.

This chain joins TRBV19 and TRBJ1-1; weak D call: TRBD1 (5 bases). Germline values: CDR1 LNHDA, CDR2 SQIVND (reference sequence). CDR3 length: 12 amino acids. V lost 6 bases and J lost 8, with 13 bases in between. For the CDR3, the DNA is TGTGCCAGTAGCGGGACCGTAGTAGAAGCTTTCTTT. Translation: CASSGTVVEAFF.